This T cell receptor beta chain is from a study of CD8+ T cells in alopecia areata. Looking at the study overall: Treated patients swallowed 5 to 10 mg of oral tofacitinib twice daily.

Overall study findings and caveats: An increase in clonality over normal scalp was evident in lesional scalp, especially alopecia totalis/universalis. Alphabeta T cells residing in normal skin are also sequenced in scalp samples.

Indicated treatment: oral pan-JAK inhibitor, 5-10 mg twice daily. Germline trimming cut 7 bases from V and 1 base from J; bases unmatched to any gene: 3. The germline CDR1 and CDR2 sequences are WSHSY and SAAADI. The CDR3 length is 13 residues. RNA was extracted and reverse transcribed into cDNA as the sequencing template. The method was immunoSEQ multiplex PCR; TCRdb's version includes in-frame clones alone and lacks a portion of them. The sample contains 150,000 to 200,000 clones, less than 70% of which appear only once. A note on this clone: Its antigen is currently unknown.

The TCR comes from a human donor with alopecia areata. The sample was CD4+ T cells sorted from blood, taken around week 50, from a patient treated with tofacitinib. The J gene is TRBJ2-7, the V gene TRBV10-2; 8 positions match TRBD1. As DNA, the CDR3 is TGCGCCAGCACGGGACAGGCGTCCTACGAGCAGTACTTC. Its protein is CASTGQASYEQYF.